The 20 T cell receptor beta chains below were found in one sample sequenced in a study of Tregs in tolerant kidney transplant recipients. TCRdb keeps only in-frame clones here, not all; method: immunoSEQ multiplex PCR. Its listing shows about 48,000 clones. The sample consisted of CD4+ T cells from blood, taken before the transplant. These receptors were collected from a human donor who received a combined kidney and bone marrow transplant.

On this clone: The read gets to within 3 residues of the CDR3 end, and the germline J gene fills in the rest. The chain has TRBV23-1 and TRBJ2-3; D may be TRBD2 (6 bases). TRBV23-1 is classed as an ORF, of uncertain function. The V gene lost 1 base and the J gene lost 0 bases, with 11 bases spanning the gap. This CDR3 region has 16 residues. The CDR3 DNA, read in part, is TGCGCCAGCAGTCAATACGGAGGGGCTAGCACAGATACG. It codes for CASSQYGGASTDT. The CDR3, in full, reads CASSQYGGASTDTQYF.

A remark on this clone: The read comes to an end 3 residues before the CDR3 does, leaving the germline J gene to fill in the end. V usage is TRBV20-1 and J usage is TRBJ1-5; 8 bases line up with TRBD1. This CDR3 region has 16 residues. Looked up from germline, CDR1 is DFQATT and CDR2 is SNEGSKA (reference sequence). Germline trimming cut 0 bases from V and 1 base from J; bases unmatched to any gene: 5. The part of the CDR3 DNA that was read is TGCAGTGCTAGAGATCCGCAGGGGGCAAGCAATCAGCCC. Translating it yields CSARDPQGASNQP. From start to end, the CDR3 is CSARDPQGASNQPQHF.

CDR3 loop: CASSLGGQGWTEAFF. The part of the CDR3 DNA that was read is TGTGCCAGCAGCTTAGGGGGACAGGGATGGACTGAA. The chain has TRBV7-2 and TRBJ1-1; 9 bases agree with TRBD1. The sequence runs out 3 residues before the end of the CDR3; the remainder is reconstructed from the germline J gene. Germline CDR1 and CDR2: SGHTA and FQGNSA. The CDR3 has 15 residues. Trimming took 1 base from V and 5 from J; bases not matched to a gene: 5.

Points on this clone: From the germline J gene comes the end of the CDR3, since the read stops 3 residues before it. The J gene is TRBJ2-1, the V gene TRBV7-9, with TRBD2 identical over 9 bases. This CDR3 is 15 amino acids long. Trimming at V came to 5 bases and at J to 5 bases, leaving 7 bases not matched to a gene. Germline V gene lookup returns CDR1 SEHNR and CDR2 FQNEAQ (reference sequence). The covered CDR3 bases are TGTGCCAGCAGCCAGGGACTAGCTGACAACAATGAG. Encoded protein: CASSQGLADNNE. The entire CDR3 sequence reads CASSQGLADNNEQFF.

The sequenced CDR3 bases are TGCAGCGTTGAAAAAGGGGGCAATGAG. Amino acids: CSVEKGGNE. The full CDR3 reads CSVEKGGNEQFF. The V gene is TRBV29-1, the J gene TRBJ2-1; D is perhaps TRBD1 (6 bases). The read is 3 residues too short to cover the CDR3 end, so that end is filled in from the germline J gene. Germline loops: CDR1 SQVTM, CDR2 ANQGSEA. V shed 2 bases and J shed 6 bases, with 8 bases lying between them. The CDR3 is 12 residues long.

On this clone itself: The DNA ends 3 residues before the CDR3 does, and the rest of the CDR3 is filled in from the germline J gene. The rearrangement joins TRBV7-9 to TRBJ1-5; D unclear. Germline values: CDR1 SEHNR, CDR2 FQNEAQ (reference sequence). The CDR3 spans 12 residues. Trimming cost V 5 bases and J 5 bases, with 7 bases left between them. The CDR3 bases that were read are TGTGCCAGCAGCCTTCTAGATCAGCCC. Translated, it gives CASSLLDQP. The complete CDR3 sequence is CASSLLDQPQHF. The full variable domain, in which reference TRBV7-9 and TRBJ1-5 provide the parts outside the CDR3, is DTGVSQNPRHKITKRGQNVTFRCDPISEHNRLYWYRQTLGQGPEFLTYFQNEAQLEKSRLLSDRFSAERPKGSFSTLEIQRTEQGDSAMYLCASSLLDQPQHFGDGTRLSIL.

As to this clone: Coverage ceases 3 residues before the CDR3 finishes, and the germline J gene fills in the end. The V and J genes are TRBV30 and TRBJ2-1; a possible D gene is TRBD1 (8 bases). The V gene lost 4 bases and the J gene lost 9 bases, with 22 bases spanning the gap. This CDR3 comprises 15 residues. Per the germline V gene, CDR1 is GTSNPN and CDR2 is SVGIG (reference sequence). CDR3 DNA (partial): TGTGCCTGGACTGTAAAACAGGGGGGGGTAAGTGAG. This encodes CAWTVKQGGVSE. The entire CDR3 protein is CAWTVKQGGVSEQFF.

A remark on this clone: The read ends 3 residues before the CDR3 terminus; that terminus is restored from the germline J gene. The chain recombines TRBV11-2 with TRBJ2-5; possibly TRBD1 for D (6 bases). The CDR3 sequence is 14 residues long. Per germline, CDR1 SGHAT and CDR2 FQNNGV. Deletions cut 4 bases from V and 4 bases from J, with 13 bases between. The covered CDR3 bases are TGTGCCAGCAGCTCCGTGTTAGGGGGAGAGACC. Protein: CASSSVLGGET. The full-length CDR3 reads as CASSSVLGGETQYF.

CDR3 DNA (partial): TGTGCCAGCAGGACTAGCGGGATGAAAGAGACC. Encoded protein: CASRTSGMKET. The entire CDR3 sequence reads CASRTSGMKETQYF. The chain combines TRBV2 with TRBJ2-5; 11 nucleotides align to TRBD2. Read coverage stops 3 residues before the CDR3 terminus; the germline J gene supplies the remainder. The CDR3 covers 14 residues. The germline gives CDR1 SNHLY, CDR2 FYNNEI. V dropped 6 bases and J dropped 3; count of bases not matched to a gene: 3. Variable domain in full (rest from reference TRBV2 and TRBJ2-5): EPEVTQTPSHQVTQMGQEVILRCVPISNHLYFYWYRQILGQKVEFLVSFYNNEISEKSEIFDDQFSVERPDGSNFTLKIRSTKLEDSAMYFCASRTSGMKETQYFGPGTRLLVL.

In the case of this clone: The DNA ends 3 residues before the CDR3 does, and the rest of the CDR3 is filled in from the germline J gene. V is TRBV19 and J is TRBJ1-1; D is possibly TRBD1 (5 bases). The CDR3 spans 12 residues. Germline assignment: CDR1 LNHDA and CDR2 SQIVND (reference sequence). Trimming removed 10 bases at V and 1 base at J, with 10 bases between. Incomplete CDR3 DNA: TGTGCCATCACGACAGAGAACACTGAA. Translated, it gives CAITTENTE. The complete CDR3 protein is CAITTENTEAFF.

In regard to this clone: The DNA ends 3 residues before the CDR3 does, and the rest of the CDR3 is filled in from the germline J gene. The chain has TRBV20-1 and TRBJ2-7, with 13 bases fitting TRBD2. The V segment lost 6 bases and the J segment 0 bases; nucleotides outside the gene matches: 8. Germline assignment: CDR1 DFQATT and CDR2 SNEGSKA (reference sequence). The CDR3 has 16 residues. CDR3 sequence reads: CSARPGTSGNSYEQYF. The part of the CDR3 DNA that was read is TGCAGTGCCAGACCAGGGACTAGCGGGAACTCCTACGAG.

As concerns this clone: The read gets to within 3 residues of the CDR3 end, and the germline J gene fills in the rest. This chain uses TRBV5-1 with TRBJ2-2; possibly TRBD1 for D (6 bases). Germline loops: CDR1 SGHRS, CDR2 YFSETQ. V lost 1 base to trimming and J lost 7 bases, with 14 bases between them. CDR3 size: 15 residues. CDR3 sequence: CASSLSRGSFGELFF. CDR3 DNA, as far as it was read: TGCGCCAGCAGCTTGTCCAGGGGATCGTTCGGGGAG. The complete variable domain, with remaining parts taken from reference TRBV5-1 and TRBJ2-2, reads KAGVTQTPRYLIKTRGQQVTLSCSPISGHRSVSWYQQTPGQGLQFLFEYFSETQRNKGNFPGRFSGRQFSNSRSEMNVSTLELGDSALYLCASSLSRGSFGELFFGEGSRLTVL.

A note on this clone: The read terminates 3 residues ahead of where the CDR3 ends, so the germline J gene completes it. This chain uses TRBV7-2 with TRBJ2-7, with TRBD1 identical over 7 bases. The junction had 9 bases not matched to a gene; V was cut back by 5 bases and J by 2 bases. In germline, CDR1 is SGHTA, CDR2 FQGNSA. The CDR3 runs to 15 residues. The DNA read from the CDR3 is TGTGCCAGCAGCCTTCCGGGACAGAGAACCTACGAG. This encodes CASSLPGQRTYE. The whole CDR3 sequence reads CASSLPGQRTYEQYF.

A remark on this clone: The sequenced fragment ends 3 residues before the CDR3 boundary, so the rest is inferred from the germline J gene. The J gene is TRBJ2-1, the V gene TRBV2; no clear D gene. The CDR3 length is 11 residues. CDR1 is SNHLY, CDR2 FYNNEI, per germline. The V and J ends lost 8 bases and 4 bases respectively, with 6 bases between them. Incomplete CDR3 DNA: TGTGCCAGCTCCAGGTACAATGAG. Translating gives CASSRYNE. The whole CDR3 sequence is CASSRYNEQFF.

The CDR3 bases that were read are TGTGCCAGCAGGCTTAGACACGGTTTCCAAGAGACC. This sequence encodes CASRLRHGFQET. The complete CDR3 sequence is CASRLRHGFQETQYF. J is TRBJ2-5 and V is TRBV7-6; D is uncertain. The observed sequence ends 3 residues before the CDR3 terminus, with the missing tail filled in from the germline J gene. CDR1 SGHVS and CDR2 FNYEAQ come from the germline V gene. V lost 6 bases and J lost 1, with 15 bases in between. This CDR3 contains 15 residues.

A remark on this clone: The CDR3 end is not reached by the read, which stops 3 residues before it; the germline J gene fills it in. The chain employs TRBV7-8 and TRBJ2-4, with 11 bases fitting TRBD1. The CDR3 is made up of 17 amino acids. Unmatched junction bases numbered 9, after V lost 5 bases and J lost 3 bases. Looked up from germline, CDR1 is SGHVS and CDR2 is FQNEAQ. The covered CDR3 bases are TGTGCCAGCAGCCGCGGGACAGGGGGAAATGGCAAAAACATT. Residues: CASSRGTGGNGKNI. The complete CDR3 sequence is CASSRGTGGNGKNIQYF.

Comment on this clone: The read terminates 3 residues before the CDR3 end, so the remaining end is supplied by the germline J gene. J is TRBJ2-1 and V is TRBV20-1; 7 bases are shared with TRBD1. The CDR3 extends over 15 amino acids. Germline CDR1 and CDR2: DFQATT and SNEGSKA (reference sequence). The V gene end was trimmed by 0 bases and the J gene end by 7 bases; junction bases not matched to a gene: 9. CDR3 DNA, as far as it was read: TGCAGTGCTAGAGAGCGAGGGACAGTTTCGAATGAG. Translating gives CSARERGTVSNE. The entire CDR3 protein reads CSARERGTVSNEQFF.

Comments on this clone: The read halts 3 residues ahead of the CDR3 end, with the missing end drawn from the germline J gene. This chain joins TRBV19 and TRBJ2-3; a possible D gene is TRBD1 (6 bases). Germline V lookup: CDR1 LNHDA, CDR2 SQIVND (reference sequence). There are 15 residues in the CDR3. The V end was cut by 3 bases, the J end by 0 bases, with 10 bases between. CDR3 DNA, as far as it was read: TGTGCCAGTAGTATTGGACAGATTAGCACAGATACG. This encodes CASSIGQISTDT. The complete CDR3 protein is CASSIGQISTDTQYF.

With regard to this clone: The missing CDR3 end, 3 residues past where the read stops, is filled in from the germline J gene. The rearrangement uses TRBV6-1 and TRBJ1-3; tentative D call: TRBD1 (6 bases). The V gene's germline CDR1 is MNHNS and CDR2 SASEGT. The germline V and J ends were trimmed by 1 base and 5 bases, with 9 bases remaining between them. The CDR3 is 14 amino acids. The CDR3 reads CASSEVGTRNTIYF. The CDR3 bases that were read are TGTGCCAGCAGTGAAGTCGGGACAAGAAACACC.

With respect to this clone: The read gets to within 3 residues of the CDR3 end, and the germline J gene fills in the rest. The genes are TRBV19 and TRBJ1-3; D is unclear. Germline-derived CDR1 and CDR2 are LNHDA and SQIVND (reference sequence). The CDR3 spans 15 residues. The ends were cut back, 3 bases at V and 0 bases at J, with 9 bases in the middle. The CDR3 is CASSILPFSGNTIYF. The covered CDR3 bases are TGTGCCAGTAGTATTCTCCCGTTCTCTGGAAACACC. Looking up the rest from reference TRBV19 and TRBJ1-3 gives the full variable domain: DGGITQSPKYLFRKEGQNVTLSCEQNLNHDAMYWYRQDPGQGLRLIYYSQIVNDFQKGDIAEGYSVSREKKESFPLTVTSAQKNPTAFYLCASSILPFSGNTIYFGEGSWLTVV.